This T cell receptor (beta chain) was documented in a study of response to subunit inactivated influenza vaccine. Study outcomes and limitations: After each seasonal influenza vaccination, few new T cells are recruited, the authors suggested.

One entry per CDR3 protein, called by TCRdb with MiXCR from the RT-PCR reads. The table shows about 540,000 distinct CDR3 sequences, with under 30% occurring only once. In its sample, this clonotype was seen a few times. What it binds is not known. The CDR3 spans 13 residues. V gave up 8 bases and J gave up 2 bases, with 10 bases separating them. Germline V gene data show CDR1 as MNHEY and CDR2 as SVGEGT. These data were also reused for a study on T cells expressing NK-cell markers. That source notes: 5'RACE template switching with UMIs produced the TCR beta cDNA. Repertoires of TCR beta were obtained from T cells sorted as CD3+CD56+NKG2C+, CD3+CD56+NKG2C- and CD3+CD56-NKG2C+. The authors sequenced eight donors, of whom seven were HCMV-seropositive and one was seronegative. Each of 6 or 7 donors carried dominant NKG2C+ clonotypes accounting for about 1.0-8% of CD8+ T cells.

The gene calls are TRBV6-2 or TRBV6-3 and TRBJ2-1, with D unresolved. The sequence was obtained from a man aged 45 to 65 who received an inactivated influenza vaccine. Sequenced material: CD4+ T cells sorted from PBMCs, taken 11 to 12 days after vaccination. The CDR3 sequence: CASHGSTYNEQFF. The CDR3 region has the DNA TGTGCCAGCCACGGGTCAACCTACAATGAGCAGTTCTTC.